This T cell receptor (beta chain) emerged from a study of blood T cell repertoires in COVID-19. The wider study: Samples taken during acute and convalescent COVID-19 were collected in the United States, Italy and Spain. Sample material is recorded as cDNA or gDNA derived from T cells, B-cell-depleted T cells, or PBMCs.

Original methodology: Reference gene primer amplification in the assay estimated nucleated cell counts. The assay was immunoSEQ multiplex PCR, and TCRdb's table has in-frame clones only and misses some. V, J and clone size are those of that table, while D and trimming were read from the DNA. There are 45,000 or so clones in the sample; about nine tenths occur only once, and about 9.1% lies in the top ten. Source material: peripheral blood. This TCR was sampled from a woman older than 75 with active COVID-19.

As DNA, the CDR3 is TGTGCCAGCAGTTATGGACTCTCCTACGAGCAGTACTTC. The encoded protein is CASSYGLSYEQYF. The J gene is TRBJ2-7, the V gene TRBV6-6; tentatively, D is TRBD2 (5 bases). The germline gives CDR1 MNHNY, CDR2 SVGAGI (reference sequence). This CDR3 contains 13 residues. V lost 3 bases to trimming and J lost 0 bases, with 6 bases between them.